These 5 T cell receptor beta chains were all obtained from the same sample, sequenced in a study of CD8+CD57+ T cells in acquired aplastic anemia. It was genomic DNA that served as the template for profiling TCR beta VDJ and CDR3. TCRdb fed the reads into MiXCR, producing one record per CDR3 protein. Among more than 100,000 distinct CDR3 sequences listed, about half were seen once. Sequenced input: sorted CD4+, CD8+, or CD8+CD57+ T cells (not recorded which) from PBMCs. The receptors originated from a human donor in good health, serving as a control.

The chain combines TRBV12-3 or TRBV12-4 with TRBJ2-5, with 12 bases aligning to TRBD2. V was clipped by 6 bases and J by 3 bases; unmatched bases: 2. The CDR3 has 14 amino acids. The CDR3, as DNA: TGTGCCAGCAGATCTAGCGGGGGGGAAGAGACCCAGTACTTC. It encodes CASRSSGGEETQYF.

The chain recombines TRBV7-9 with TRBJ1-1; D is undetermined. V was trimmed by 11 bases and J by 3 bases, leaving 19 bases between them. CDR3 length equals 14 residues. The germline V gene has CDR1 SEHNR and CDR2 FQNEAQ (reference sequence). The CDR3, as DNA: TGTGCCTGCTCACGTGGTGGTTCGGACACTGAAGCTTTCTTT. Translation: CACSRGGSDTEAFF.

On this clonotype: One end of the junction varies from germline; a read error may be responsible. The J gene is TRBJ2-7, the V gene TRBV11-2; 7 nucleotides align to TRBD1. Germline V lookup: CDR1 SGHAT, CDR2 FQNNGV. The CDR3 consists of 15 residues. The CDR3 loop is CASSSWDSYSYEQCF. The CDR3 nucleotides are TGTGCCAGCAGCTCCTGGGACAGTTACTCCTACGAGCAGTGCTTC.

To note about this clonotype: Being one base from a much bigger clone, this may be a read error. The rearrangement links TRBV7-9 to TRBJ1-2; 7 nucleotides agree with TRBD1. The ends lost 7 bases at V and 10 bases at J; junction bases unmatched: 9. Looked up from germline, CDR1 is SEHNR and CDR2 is FQNEAQ (reference sequence). This CDR3 comprises 12 residues. The CDR3 loop reads CASNHITGDYTF. CDR3 coding DNA: TGTGCCAGCAACCATATTACAGGGGACTACACCTTC.

CDR3 region: CASSQAGANTEAFF. Written as DNA, the CDR3 is TGCGCCAGCAGCCAAGCCGGGGCGAACACTGAAGCTTTCTTT. The rearrangement uses TRBV4-1 and TRBJ1-1; D is possibly TRBD1 (5 bases). The V gene lost 1 base and the J gene lost 1 base, with 7 bases spanning the gap. Germline V gene data show CDR1 as MGHRA and CDR2 as YSYEKL. The CDR3 covers 14 residues.